This is a list of T cell receptor beta chains from one sample in a study of control samples from healthy donors and cancer patients. TCRdb keeps only in-frame clones here, not all; method: immunoSEQ multiplex PCR. The data hold 90,000 or so clones, with roughly 89% observed a single time. The sample taken for sequencing was blood. These receptors were obtained from a woman aged 55-70 years in good health. The CDR3 runs from the conserved cysteine through the conserved F or W.

j_call v_call cdr3_aa
TRBJ1-6 TRBV23-1 CASSQDRTALQRSSYNSPLHF
TRBJ2-7 TRBV27 CASSFKTSGYEQYF
TRBJ1-5 TRBV30 CAWSGLDRAGQPQHF
TRBJ2-7 TRBV27 CASSLSGGHREQYF
TRBJ1-1 TRBV3-1/TRBV3-2 CASSLWGGQNTEAFF
TRBJ2-1 TRBV9 CASSVSGGVYNEQFF
TRBJ2-5 TRBV5-4 CASSLDNRVGETQYF
TRBJ2-1 TRBV13 CASSPGLAGGPRWNEQFF
TRBJ2-2 TRBV27 CASSSPRGGTGELFF
TRBJ1-1 TRBV27 CASSAQQGTEAFF
TRBJ1-2 TRBV12-3/TRBV12-4 CASSLGLGYTF
TRBJ1-6 TRBV11-3 CASSPSGGARNSPLHF
TRBJ1-4 TRBV30 CAWSVPAGGATNEKLFF
TRBJ2-3 TRBV18 CASSPPGRDRPDTQYF
TRBJ2-7 TRBV30 CAWSGGAEQYF
TRBJ1-3 TRBV5-1 CASSADRVGNTIYF
TRBJ2-3 TRBV18 CASSPGGVTIGADTQYF
TRBJ1-2 TRBV7-9 CASSPVEGAGFNYGYTF
TRBJ2-3 TRBV5-1 CASSGLAGANTDTQYF
TRBJ1-4 TRBV7-9 CASSPDWWGAEKLFF